The 30 T cell receptor beta chains below come from one sample, sequenced in a study of molecular identifiers for immune sequencing clone quantification. TCRdb redid the calling of the PCR reads with MiXCR, one entry per CDR3 protein. Of about 640,000 distinct CDR3 sequences in the sample, 15% to 20% were seen once. The sample comprised naive CD8+ T cells from blood, with Jurkat cell RNA spiked in. Subset noted: FACS-sorted CD8+CD4-CCR7+CD45RA+ naive T cells. The source of these receptors is a human donor in good health. Some libraries in this study had Jurkat cell RNA spiked in.

This clonotype was recorded at least ten times. The chain recombines TRBV5-1 with TRBJ2-5; 10 bases are shared with TRBD2. The CDR3 extends over 15 amino acids. In germline, CDR1 is SGHRS, CDR2 YFSETQ. J was trimmed by 4 bases and V by 0 bases; bases with no gene match: 3. CDR3 loop: CASSLDRTSGETQYF. For the CDR3, the DNA is TGCGCCAGCAGCTTGGACAGGACTAGCGGAGAGACCCAGTACTTC.

In the case of this clonotype: The junction departs from germline at one end; a sequencing error may be responsible. The chain couples TRBV6-5 to TRBJ2-7; maybe TRBD1 (6 bases). Germline V gene sequence: CDR1 MNHEY, CDR2 SVGAGI. The CDR3 extends over 14 amino acids. The CDR3 sequence is CASSSRQGTYEQCF. The CDR3 bases are TGTGCCAGCAGTTCCCGCCAGGGGACCTACGAGCAGTGCTTC.

V and J are TRBV5-4 and TRBJ2-1, with D possibly called TRBD1 or TRBD2 (6 bases each). Germline V gene sequence: CDR1 SGHNT, CDR2 YYREEE (reference sequence). Trimming pared 4 bases from V and 6 bases from J, leaving 23 bases between. The CDR3 is made up of 17 amino acids. In DNA, the CDR3 is TGTGCCAGCAGCCTAGTGGGGGGCGGGGTTTCATCCAATGAGCAGTTCTTC. This sequence encodes CASSLVGGGVSSNEQFF.

The sample holds many counts of this clonotype. J is TRBJ1-6 and V is TRBV5-5; D possibly corresponds to TRBD1 (6 bases). Germline loops: CDR1 SGHKS, CDR2 YYEKEE (reference sequence). The CDR3 covers 14 residues. The V gene lost 0 bases and the J gene lost 9 bases, with 10 bases spanning the gap. The CDR3 is CASSLEGGGSPLHF. In DNA, the CDR3 is TGTGCCAGCAGCTTGGAAGGGGGAGGTTCACCCCTCCACTTT.

The V and J genes are TRBV5-3 and TRBJ2-7; the match to TRBD2 covers 9 bases. TRBV5-3 is sorted into the ORF group, with uncertain function. The trim removed 8 bases at V and 3 bases at J, leaving 6 bases unmatched. The CDR3 is made up of 13 amino acids. The CDR3 coding sequence is TGTGCCAGCCAAATAGCGGGAGACTACGAGCAGTACTTC. Its protein product is CASQIAGDYEQYF.

CDR3 nucleotide sequence: TGTGCCAGCAGCAAACCGGGACAGATGAACACCGGGGAGCTGTTTTTT. The encoded protein is CASSKPGQMNTGELFF. This chain joins TRBV7-9 and TRBJ2-2, with 7 bases fitting TRBD1. The germline gives CDR1 SEHNR, CDR2 FQNEAQ (reference sequence). This CDR3 region has 16 residues. The V and J ends lost 5 bases and 1 base, in that order; junction bases with no gene match: 7.

Ten or more counts support this clonotype. The CDR3 spells CASSPREGRSYEQYF. In DNA, the CDR3 is TGTGCCAGCAGCCCCCGGGAGGGCCGCTCCTACGAGCAGTACTTC. The chain links TRBV7-6 to TRBJ2-7; TRBD2 aligns across 8 bases. Trimming removed 5 bases from V and 0 bases from J; junction bases left unmatched: 6. This CDR3 contains 15 residues. Germline V lookup: CDR1 SGHVS, CDR2 FNYEAQ. The entire variable domain, with the rest obtained from reference TRBV7-6 and TRBJ2-7, is as follows: GAGVSQSPRYKVTKRGQDVALRCDPISGHVSLYWYRQALGQGPEFLTYFNYEAQQDKSGLPNDRFSAERPEGSISTLTIQRTEQRDSAMYRCASSPREGRSYEQYFGPGTRLTVT.

On this clonotype: The germline gene is not matched at one end of the junction; a read error may be the cause. This chain connects TRBV7-9 to TRBJ2-1, with 9 nucleotides matching TRBD2. Germline CDR1 is SEHNR and CDR2 is FQNEAQ (reference sequence). The CDR3 totals 17 residues. CDR3 coding DNA: TGTGCCAGCGGCTTAGGACTCGGCGGGGGGGCAGGCAATGAGCAGTTCTTC. It translates to CASGLGLGGGAGNEQFF.

The DNA for the CDR3 is TGTGCCAGCAGTGAAGGCAGGGGAGGCGAGCAGTACTTC. Protein product: CASSEGRGGEQYF. This rearrangement joins TRBV2 to TRBJ2-7; TRBD1 or TRBD2 may be the D gene (6 bases each). The V gene's germline CDR1 is SNHLY and CDR2 FYNNEI. V dropped 1 base and J dropped 6 bases, with 10 bases sitting between them. This CDR3 is built from 13 residues.

A word on this clonotype: At one end, the junction sequence differs from germline, possibly due to a read error. The chain links TRBV6-5 to TRBJ2-3; 15 bases are shared with TRBD2. CDR3 length: 17 residues. Germline assignment: CDR1 MNHEY and CDR2 SVGAGI. CDR3 in amino acids: CDSSLGLAGGLTDTQYF. CDR3 DNA: TGTGACAGCAGCCTTGGACTAGCGGGAGGGCTCACAGATACGCAGTATTTT.

This clonotype was detected ten times or more. The V call is TRBV20-1, the J call TRBJ2-7, with TRBD2 matching over 11 bases. Germline CDR1 and CDR2: DFQATT and SNEGSKA (reference sequence). The V segment lost 3 bases and the J segment 2 bases; nucleotides outside the gene matches: 9. There are 16 residues in the CDR3. The CDR3 protein is CSARKLAGEGPYEQYF. The CDR3 bases are TGCAGTGCTAGGAAACTAGCGGGAGAGGGGCCCTACGAGCAGTACTTC.

This clonotype was seen at least ten times. The chain couples TRBV29-1 to TRBJ1-2; 8 bases are shared with TRBD1. This CDR3 is built from 13 residues. V dropped 4 bases and J dropped 8; count of bases not matched to a gene: 9. Germline CDR1 SQVTM, CDR2 ANQGSEA. The CDR3 loop is CSVVLDRVPGYTF. Here the CDR3 DNA reads TGCAGCGTTGTGTTGGACAGGGTACCCGGCTACACCTTC.

The chain recombines TRBV11-2 with TRBJ1-1; D is possibly TRBD1 (6 bases). The CDR3 consists of 18 residues. V lost 0 bases, J lost 0 bases, and 17 bases lay in between. Looked up from germline, CDR1 is SGHAT and CDR2 is FQNNGV. CDR3 region: CASSLDRVGTGMNTEAFF. The DNA for the CDR3 is TGTGCCAGCAGCTTAGATAGGGTAGGAACAGGGATGAACACTGAAGCTTTCTTT.

The chain combines TRBV6-2 or TRBV6-3 with TRBJ2-2; TRBD2 matches at 12 bases. CDR3 length equals 13 residues. The V segment lost 9 bases and the J segment 5 bases; nucleotides outside the gene matches: 1. The V gene's germline CDR1 is MNHEY and CDR2 SVGEGT. Written as DNA, the CDR3 is TGTGCCAGAGGACTAGCGGGGACCGGGGAGCTGTTTTTT. Translating it yields CARGLAGTGELFF.

This sequence joins TRBV27 and TRBJ2-2; D gene ambiguous. The CDR3 is 15 amino acids. V was trimmed by 4 bases and J by 0 bases, leaving 9 bases between them. CDR1 is MNHEY, CDR2 SMNVEV, per germline (reference sequence). CDR3: CASSWGNSNTGELFF. The DNA of the CDR3 is TGTGCCAGCAGTTGGGGTAATTCGAACACCGGGGAGCTGTTTTTT.

This clonotype showed up just a few times. The chain carries TRBV6-8 and TRBJ2-7, with a tentative D call TRBD1 (6 bases). Germline V gives CDR1 MNHGY, CDR2 SAAAGT. Trimming took 2 bases from V and 3 from J, leaving 17 bases between them. The CDR3 is made up of 16 amino acids. Written as DNA, the CDR3 is TGTGCCAGCAGTTACCCGGACAGCCTCCGCTTCTACGAGCAGTACTTC. The encoded protein is CASSYPDSLRFYEQYF.

The V call is TRBV9, the J call TRBJ2-1; D remains unclear. CDR1 and CDR2 from the germline V gene are SGDLS and YYNGEE. With 0 bases removed from V and 9 bases from J, the gap between germline ends came to 10 bases. CDR3 size: 13 residues. CDR3 nucleotide sequence: TGTGCCAGCAGCGTAGCCCTCCTGAGTGAGCAGTTCTTC. Its protein is CASSVALLSEQFF.

In regard to this clonotype: A single base is all that separates this from a far larger clone, so a read error is likely. V and J are TRBV4-3 and TRBJ1-4; no clear D gene. Germline V lookup: CDR1 LGHNA, CDR2 YSLEER. V was trimmed by 1 base and J by 5 bases, leaving 5 bases between them. The CDR3 spans 13 residues. The CDR3 DNA sequence: TGCGCCAGCAGCCAAGGCGGGAATGAAAAACTGTTTTTT. Translated, it gives CASSQGGNEKLFF.

Comment on this clonotype: As the CDR3 is not closed by the conserved phenylalanine or tryptophan, this likely results from a read error. V gene TRBV12-3 or TRBV12-4 combines with J gene TRBJ1-5, with TRBD1 matching 7 bases. This CDR3 is 15 amino acids long. J gave up 8 bases and V 0 bases, and 7 bases lay outside the gene matches. CDR3 sequence reads: CASSLARGGGEPQHS. The DNA of the CDR3 is TGTGCCAGCAGTTTAGCGCGGGGAGGGGGCGAGCCCCAGCATTCT.

This clonotype showed up many times. V usage is TRBV4-3 and J usage is TRBJ2-7; tentatively, D is TRBD2 (5 bases). There are 15 residues in the CDR3. With 3 bases removed from V and 3 bases from J, the gap between germline ends came to 15 bases. Germline V gives CDR1 LGHNA, CDR2 YSLEER. This CDR3 reads CASSQGLAEGYEQYF. DNA of the CDR3: TGCGCCAGCAGCCAGGGTCTAGCCGAGGGCTACGAGCAGTACTTC.

This clonotype was recorded a few times. V and J are TRBV21-1 and TRBJ2-7; the table calls TRBD1, which could not be checked here. TRBV21-1 is a listed pseudogene. The CDR3 contains 15 residues. As DNA, the CDR3 is TGTGCCAGCAGGCCCAAAAGGCGACAGGGGTACGAGCAGTACTTC. Translated: CASRPKRRQGYEQYF.

As concerns this clonotype: Its ends do not fully match the called genes, so a read error is possible. This rearrangement joins TRBV4-3 to TRBJ2-1; 9 bases fit TRBD1. The CDR3 covers 17 residues. The germline V gene has CDR1 LGHNA and CDR2 YSLEER. The CDR3 sequence: CASSHSWAGTGLNEQSF. Written as DNA, the CDR3 is TGCGCCAGCAGCCATTCCTGGGCCGGGACAGGGCTCAATGAGCAGTCCTTC.

The genes are TRBV15 and TRBJ2-3, with D perhaps matching TRBD1 or TRBD2 (5 bases each). Germline values: CDR1 LNHNV, CDR2 YYDKDF (reference sequence). The CDR3 sequence is 16 residues long. V lost 5 bases and J 3 bases, leaving 18 bases between the germline ends. The DNA for the CDR3 is TGTGCCACCAGCGGGGTGAGACCGGGGCGGACAGATACGCAGTATTTT. This translates into CATSGVRPGRTDTQYF.

This clonotype was recorded many times. The chain links TRBV19 to TRBJ1-1; D is undetermined. The CDR3 extends over 13 amino acids. Trimming stripped 3 bases from V and 0 bases from J, with 5 bases between. CDR1 and CDR2 (germline): LNHDA, SQIVND (reference sequence). CDR3 amino acids: CASSMTLNTEAFF. CDR3 nucleotides: TGTGCCAGTAGTATGACGTTGAACACTGAAGCTTTCTTT.

This clonotype was seen a handful of times. V usage is TRBV7-6 and J usage is TRBJ2-7, with D tentatively TRBD1 (5 bases). This CDR3 spans 16 amino acids. Germline V gene sequence: CDR1 SGHVS, CDR2 FNYEAQ. V shed 4 bases and J shed 0 bases, with 16 bases lying between them. CDR3 loop: CASSSEPLGVSYEQYF. The CDR3 bases are TGTGCCAGCAGCTCAGAACCCCTAGGGGTCTCCTACGAGCAGTACTTC.

This clonotype was counted many times. The chain recombines TRBV2 with TRBJ1-2; TRBD1 matches at 7 bases. CDR3 size: 16 residues. V shed 4 bases, J shed 7 bases, and the junction held 15 bases outside the gene matches. Germline values: CDR1 SNHLY, CDR2 FYNNEI. This CDR3 is CASSGGDWNRGGGYTF. The CDR3 nucleotides read TGTGCCAGCAGTGGGGGGGACTGGAACAGGGGTGGTGGCTACACCTTC.

This clonotype was observed at least ten times. The gene calls are TRBV7-2 and TRBJ2-3, with D possibly being TRBD2 (6 bases). This CDR3 is built from 15 residues. CDR1 and CDR2 (germline): SGHTA, FQGNSA. V lost 11 bases, J lost 4 bases, and 22 bases lay in between. The CDR3 DNA reads as TGTGCCTCCAATTATTTCCGGGAGTCCTCAGATACGCAGTATTTT. Translated, it gives CASNYFRESSDTQYF.

This clonotype was picked up a small number of times. The DNA of the CDR3 is TGTGCCAGCAGTGTAAAACTTCCGGGCGACACTGAAGCTTTCTTT. This encodes CASSVKLPGDTEAFF. The gene calls are TRBV6-1 and TRBJ1-1; no clear D gene. From germline, CDR1 is MNHNS and CDR2 SASEGT. V shed 4 bases and J shed 3 bases, with 15 bases lying between them. The CDR3 extends over 15 amino acids.

On this clonotype: This may arise from a read error, as a much more abundant clone is one base away. The chain is built from TRBV3-1 and TRBJ2-3, with a weak D call TRBD2 (5 bases). The CDR3 covers 19 residues. CDR1 and CDR2 from the germline V gene are LGHDT and YNNKEL (reference sequence). The V gene lost 1 base and the J gene lost 6 bases, with 26 bases spanning the gap. The DNA of the CDR3 is TGTGCCAGCAGCCAAGCCTTCACCCCCAATAGCGAGGTACGGGATACGCAGTATTTT. Encoded protein: CASSQAFTPNSEVRDTQYF.

This sequence joins TRBV19 and TRBJ1-4, with a weak D call TRBD1 (5 bases). The germline V gene encodes CDR1 LNHDA and CDR2 SQIVND (reference sequence). The CDR3 extends over 15 amino acids. V shed 5 bases and J shed 5 bases, with 15 bases lying between them. CDR3 sequence: CASSVSPGLNEKLFF. CDR3 sequence (DNA): TGTGCCAGTAGTGTTAGTCCGGGACTGAATGAAAAACTGTTTTTT.